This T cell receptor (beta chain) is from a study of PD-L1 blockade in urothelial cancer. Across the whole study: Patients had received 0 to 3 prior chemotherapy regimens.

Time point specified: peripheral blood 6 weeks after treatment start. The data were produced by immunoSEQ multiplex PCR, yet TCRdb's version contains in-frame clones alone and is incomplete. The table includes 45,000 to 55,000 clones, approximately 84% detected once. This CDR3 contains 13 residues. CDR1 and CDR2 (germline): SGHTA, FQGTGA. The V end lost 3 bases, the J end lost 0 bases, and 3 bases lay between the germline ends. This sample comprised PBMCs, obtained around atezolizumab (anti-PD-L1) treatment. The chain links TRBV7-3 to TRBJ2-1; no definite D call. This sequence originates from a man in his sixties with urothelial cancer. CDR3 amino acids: CASSFSSYNEQFF. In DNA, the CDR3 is TGTGCCAGCAGCTTCAGCTCCTACAATGAGCAGTTCTTC.